This paragraph covers one TCR beta chain sequence. The antigen is unknown. The PCR contained 60 Vbeta and 13 Jbeta primers. The protocol was immunoSEQ multiplex PCR, while the TCRdb copy is restricted to in-frame clones and leaves out a portion. The sample carries around 120,000 clones, around 73% recorded once. This entry belongs to a study of cytomegalovirus exposure and HLA in healthy donors. Trimming took 4 bases from V and 7 from J, leaving 11 bases between them. This CDR3 spans 13 amino acids. Germline lookup yields CDR1 SGHTA and CDR2 FQGNSA. Study results and caveats: A later analysis found common viral pathogens apparently linked to several of the most significant clusters. According to a later analysis, donors in an Asian-associated ancestry cluster reportedly had fewer N-insertions than the approximately 670-donor mean.

The sequence came from a human donor in good health. The gene calls are TRBV7-2 and TRBJ1-5, with D maybe TRBD1 (5 bases). Specimen: PBMCs. CDR3 sequence: CASSSRSGQPQHF. As DNA, the CDR3 is TGTGCCAGCAGCTCGAGGTCAGGGCAGCCCCAGCATTTT. Complete variable domain (other parts from reference TRBV7-2 and TRBJ1-5): GAGVSQSPSNKVTEKGKDVELRCDPISGHTALYWYRQSLGQGLEFLIYFQGNSAPDKSGLPSDRFSAERTGGSVSTLTIQRTQQEDSAVYLCASSSRSGQPQHFGDGTRLSIL.